This T cell receptor beta chain derives from a study of blood T cell repertoires in COVID-19. Study context: COVID-19 samples from acute and convalescent phases originated in the United States, Italy and Spain. T cells, B-cell-depleted T cells, or PBMCs provided the cDNA or gDNA that served as material.

CDR3 length equals 10 residues. CDR1 and CDR2 (germline): DFQATT, SNEGSKA (reference sequence). Original handling: From reference gene primer amplification, estimates of nucleated cell counts were derived. Assay: immunoSEQ multiplex PCR; the TCRdb copy retains only in-frame clones and omits some. That table is the source of V, J and clone size, and D and trimming were worked out from the DNA. The sample gives 90,000 to 100,000 clones, 86% of which show up once; around 10% is in the top ten. The receptor's source is a man in his fifties or sixties with acute or convalescent COVID-19. The chain joins TRBV20-1 to TRBJ2-5; TRBD1 matches 8 bases. Specimen: peripheral blood. The CDR3 protein is CSRGRETQYF. CDR3 bases: TGCAGCAGGGGGCGGGAGACCCAGTACTTC.